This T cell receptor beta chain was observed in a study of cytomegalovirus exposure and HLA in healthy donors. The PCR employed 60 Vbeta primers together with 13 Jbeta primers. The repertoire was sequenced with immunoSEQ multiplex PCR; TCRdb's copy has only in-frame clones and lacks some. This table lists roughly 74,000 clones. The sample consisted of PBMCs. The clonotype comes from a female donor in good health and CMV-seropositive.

CDR3 sequence (DNA): TGTGCCAGTAGTATACTACGGGACACCAATCAGCCCCAGCATTTT. It is translated as CASSILRDTNQPQHF. The J gene is TRBJ1-5, the V gene TRBV19; D might be TRBD1 (6 bases). Germline-derived CDR1 and CDR2 are LNHDA and SQIVND (reference sequence). The germline V and J ends were trimmed by 2 bases and 3 bases, with 11 bases remaining between them. The CDR3 covers 15 residues.